These 27 T cell receptor beta chains were all obtained from the same sample, sequenced in a study of blood T cells in healthy people across ages. Through a sample-barcoded 5' primer and a J-beta primer mix, a second PCR was run for roughly 6 to 11 cycles. MiXCR, applied by TCRdb to the 5' RACE reads, yields one record per CDR3 protein. The table records roughly 1,800,000 distinct CDR3 sequences, less than 50% of them present only once. What was sequenced was blood. The receptors were sampled from a woman in her forties in good health.

The CDR3 here is CASSQDHGAGIQETQYF. In DNA, the CDR3 is TGCGCCAGCAGCCAAGATCATGGAGCGGGGATTCAAGAGACCCAGTACTTC. V is TRBV4-1 and J is TRBJ2-5; 7 bases align to TRBD2. Germline assignment: CDR1 MGHRA and CDR2 YSYEKL. The V gene end was trimmed by 0 bases and the J gene end by 2 bases; junction bases not matched to a gene: 9. There are 17 residues in the CDR3.

CDR3 nucleotides: TGCAGTGCTAGTCGGCCAGCTAGCACAGATACGCAGTATTTT. It specifies CSASRPASTDTQYF. The chain recombines TRBV20-1 with TRBJ2-3; D unresolved. Germline V gene data show CDR1 as DFQATT and CDR2 as SNEGSKA (reference sequence). The germline V and J ends were trimmed by 3 bases and 0 bases, with 10 bases remaining between them. The CDR3 covers 14 residues.

This clonotype occurred a few times. This chain joins TRBV28 and TRBJ2-5; TRBD2 agrees at 8 bases. Germline lookup yields CDR1 MDHEN and CDR2 SYDVKM. J was trimmed by 5 bases and V by 2 bases; bases with no gene match: 13. This CDR3 spans 17 amino acids. The CDR3: CASSLHGLAKGRETQYF. For the CDR3, the DNA is TGTGCCAGCAGTTTACACGGACTAGCTAAAGGTCGGGAGACCCAGTACTTC. Combining the CDR3 with reference TRBV28 and TRBJ2-5 gives the whole variable domain DVKVTQSSRYLVKRTGEKVFLECVQDMDHENMFWYRQDPGLGLRLIYFSYDVKMKEKGDIPEGYSVSREKKERFSLILESASTNQTSMYLCASSLHGLAKGRETQYFGPGTRLLVL.

This sequence joins TRBV11-2 and TRBJ2-7, with D perhaps matching TRBD1 or TRBD2 (5 bases each). The J call may be in error: the DNA end matches TRBJ2-5 better. Germline-derived CDR1 and CDR2 are SGHAT and FQNNGV. CDR3 length equals 15 residues. The CDR3 loop reads CASSLETGRLRTQYF. CDR3 DNA: TGTGCCAGCAGCTTGGAAACGGGACGGCTGCGGACCCAGTACTTC.

The rearrangement uses TRBV25-1 and TRBJ2-7; the D is unclear. The germline gives CDR1 MGHDK, CDR2 SYGVNS. Deletions cut 3 bases from V and 7 bases from J, with 10 bases between. This CDR3 contains 12 residues. The CDR3 coding sequence is TGTGCCAGCAGTGATCCAGTAAATGAGCAGTACTTC. It translates to CASSDPVNEQYF.

CDR3 nucleotides: TGCAGCGTTCGTCCGGGCGCAGATACGCAGTATTTT. Its protein product is CSVRPGADTQYF. This chain uses TRBV29-1 with TRBJ2-3, with D unresolved. Germline values: CDR1 SQVTM, CDR2 ANQGSEA. This CDR3 is built from 12 residues. V gave up 5 bases and J gave up 4 bases, with 10 bases separating them.

In this sample, this clonotype turned up a few times. The V and J genes are TRBV7-8 and TRBJ2-6; D is possibly TRBD2 (5 bases). The ends were cut back, 1 base at V and 4 bases at J, with 11 bases in the middle. CDR1 and CDR2 from the germline V gene are SGHVS and FQNEAQ. The CDR3 is 16 amino acids. The CDR3 here is CASSLVEGRGANVLTF. The CDR3 DNA follows: TGTGCCAGCAGCTTAGTTGAGGGTCGCGGGGCCAACGTCCTGACTTTC.

V usage is TRBV4-2 and J usage is TRBJ2-7; D possibly uses TRBD1 or TRBD2 (5 bases each). V shed 7 bases and J shed 2 bases, with 27 bases lying between them. The CDR3 is 18 amino acids. CDR1 is LGHNA, CDR2 YNFKEQ, per germline. CDR3: CASTPRGLGTLDPYEQYF. The DNA for the CDR3 is TGTGCCAGCACCCCACGGGGTCTGGGGACCCTGGACCCCTACGAGCAGTACTTC.

The rearrangement uses TRBV12-3 or TRBV12-4 and TRBJ1-6; D uncertain. V dropped 1 base and J dropped 7 bases, with 8 bases sitting between them. CDR3 length equals 14 residues. CDR3 DNA sequence: TGTGCCAGCAGTTTAGTCCTGGGCAATTCACCCCTCCACTTT. This sequence encodes CASSLVLGNSPLHF.

The chain links TRBV18 to TRBJ2-6; no definite D call. Trimming pared 6 bases from V and 0 bases from J, leaving 15 bases between. This CDR3 region has 17 residues. Germline CDR1 is KGHSH and CDR2 is LQKENI. CDR3 residues: CASSRTPWSSGANVLTF. The DNA for the CDR3 is TGTGCCAGCTCGCGGACCCCTTGGAGCTCTGGGGCCAACGTCCTGACTTTC.

Only one count was recorded for this clonotype. The rearrangement uses TRBV28 and TRBJ2-3; D remains unclear. The V gene lost 6 bases and the J gene lost 11 bases, with 15 bases spanning the gap. The CDR3 is 12 residues long. Germline loops: CDR1 MDHEN, CDR2 SYDVKM. Here the CDR3 reads CASRYRLGEQYF. CDR3 sequence (DNA): TGTGCCAGCAGATACCGGTTGGGCGAGCAGTATTTT.

The gene calls are TRBV11-2 and TRBJ1-6; D call uncertain. The CDR3 loop spans 15 amino acids. Germline V gives CDR1 SGHAT, CDR2 FQNNGV. V lost 1 base to trimming and J lost 9 bases, with 13 bases between them. The CDR3 sequence: CASSLGPGVTSPLHF. The CDR3 coding sequence is TGTGCCAGCAGCTTAGGGCCCGGGGTGACTTCACCCCTCCACTTT.

This clonotype was picked up a small number of times. The chain joins TRBV12-3 or TRBV12-4 to TRBJ2-1; no definite D call. V lost 5 bases, J lost 6 bases, and 11 bases lay in between. CDR3 length: 13 amino acids. The CDR3 sequence is CASSPPSGNEQFF. DNA of the CDR3: TGTGCCAGCAGTCCCCCTTCTGGCAATGAGCAGTTCTTC.

The chain has TRBV28 and TRBJ1-4; 8 positions match TRBD1. Trimming took 7 bases from V and 8 from J; bases not matched to a gene: 9. The CDR3 is made up of 14 amino acids. Germline CDR1 is MDHEN and CDR2 is SYDVKM. In DNA, the CDR3 is TGTGCCAGCACCAGGGGGCTTCAGAACGAAAAACTGTTTTTT. Its protein is CASTRGLQNEKLFF. Drawing the rest from reference TRBV28 and TRBJ1-4, the complete variable domain is DVKVTQSSRYLVKRTGEKVFLECVQDMDHENMFWYRQDPGLGLRLIYFSYDVKMKEKGDIPEGYSVSREKKERFSLILESASTNQTSMYLCASTRGLQNEKLFFGSGTQLSVL.

The CDR3 bases are TGTGCCAGCAGAAACTTCCGGAAGTATGGCTACACCTTC. Protein sequence: CASRNFRKYGYTF. The V gene is TRBV7-9, the J gene TRBJ1-2; D is undetermined. From germline, CDR1 is SEHNR and CDR2 FQNEAQ (reference sequence). The CDR3 contains 13 residues. Trimming removed 6 bases from V and 5 bases from J, with 13 bases in between.

This clonotype was picked up one time. The chain recombines TRBV27 with TRBJ2-1; 7 bases match TRBD1. Losses at the gene ends were 7 bases for V and 13 bases for J; bases not matched to a gene: 19. Germline loops: CDR1 MNHEY, CDR2 SMNVEV (reference sequence). The CDR3 contains 15 residues. CDR3 protein: CASTRKGAVGETQFF. DNA for the CDR3: TGTGCCAGCACACGCAAGGGGGCGGTTGGAGAGACCCAGTTCTTC.

Only a few counts were recorded for this clonotype. The gene calls are TRBV7-2 and TRBJ2-7, with 9 bases aligning to TRBD2. The CDR3 consists of 17 residues. Trimming took 1 base from V and 2 from J; bases not matched to a gene: 9. The germline V gene encodes CDR1 SGHTA and CDR2 FQGNSA. CDR3 amino acids: CASSLGPSTSGAYEQYF. The CDR3 bases are TGTGCCAGCAGCTTAGGGCCCTCGACTAGCGGAGCCTACGAGCAGTACTTC.

J is TRBJ2-1 and V is TRBV2; TRBD2 matches at 8 bases. This CDR3 contains 17 residues. Germline trimming cut 3 bases from V and 2 bases from J; bases unmatched to any gene: 9. Per germline, CDR1 SNHLY and CDR2 FYNNEI. CDR3 coding DNA: TGTGCCAGCAGTGAGGAGGAGCGGGGGTCACCCTACAATGAGCAGTTCTTC. The encoded protein is CASSEEERGSPYNEQFF. The whole variable domain, filled in from reference TRBV2 and TRBJ2-1, reads EPEVTQTPSHQVTQMGQEVILRCVPISNHLYFYWYRQILGQKVEFLVSFYNNEISEKSEIFDDQFSVERPDGSNFTLKIRSTKLEDSAMYFCASSEEERGSPYNEQFFGPGTRLTVL.

This clonotype was picked up a small number of times. J is TRBJ2-3 and V is TRBV11-2; D tentatively fits TRBD1 or TRBD2 (6 bases each). The CDR3 sequence is 16 residues long. V dropped 3 bases and J dropped 2 bases, with 15 bases sitting between them. Germline V gene sequence: CDR1 SGHAT, CDR2 FQNNGV. CDR3 in amino acids: CASSLGAGTLTDTQYF. For the CDR3, the DNA is TGTGCCAGCAGCTTGGGGGCGGGGACCCTCACAGATACGCAGTATTTT.

The rearrangement joins TRBV18 to TRBJ2-7; possibly TRBD1 for D (5 bases). Per germline, CDR1 KGHSH and CDR2 LQKENI. The CDR3 has 17 amino acids. The ends were cut back, 0 bases at V and 3 bases at J, with 18 bases in the middle. CDR3 in DNA: TGTGCCAGCTCACCACCCAGGGTTGTTGAGAGCTACTACGAGCAGTACTTC. Translating it yields CASSPPRVVESYYEQYF.

As to this clonotype: The junction departs from the called germline gene at one end, perhaps through a read error. The chain combines TRBV20-1 with TRBJ2-1; 10 bases match TRBD2. This CDR3 spans 12 amino acids. Germline V lookup: CDR1 DFQATT, CDR2 SNEGSKA (reference sequence). The CDR3 bases are TGCAGCGCTAGCGGGGGATACGATGAGCAGTTCTTC. This translates into CSASGGYDEQFF.

On this clonotype: Germline is not matched at one junction end, which may reflect a read error. The rearrangement uses TRBV4-3 and TRBJ1-5, with 7 bases fitting TRBD1. In germline, CDR1 is LGHNA, CDR2 YSLEER. The CDR3 is 16 amino acids. The CDR3 loop reads CASSQDAPGGHQPQHF. Written as DNA, the CDR3 is TGCGCTAGCAGCCAAGATGCCCCAGGGGGGCATCAGCCCCAGCATTTT.

The chain joins TRBV7-2 to TRBJ2-3; TRBD2 is a possible D gene (5 bases). Germline V CDR1 and CDR2: SGHTA, FQGNSA. V lost 7 bases and J 7 bases, leaving 18 bases between the germline ends. The CDR3 extends over 14 amino acids. The CDR3 region is CASKANRGSNTQYF. The CDR3 nucleotides are TGTGCCAGCAAGGCAAATAGAGGGTCAAATACGCAGTATTTT.

In its sample, this clonotype was seen a few times. The J gene is TRBJ2-3, the V gene TRBV5-4; weak D call: TRBD1 (5 bases). The CDR3 sequence is 14 residues long. Germline CDR1 SGHNT, CDR2 YYREEE (reference sequence). The ends were cut back, 0 bases at V and 9 bases at J, with 14 bases in the middle. Here the CDR3 DNA reads TGTGCCAGCAGCTTGGGGGGCCCCACCTACACGCAGTATTTT. The encoded protein is CASSLGGPTYTQYF.

The J gene is TRBJ2-4, the V gene TRBV3-1; the D is unclear. The DNA end lines up better with TRBJ2-7; the J call may be wrong. From germline, CDR1 is LGHDT and CDR2 YNNKEL (reference sequence). This CDR3 contains 14 residues. The CDR3 region has the DNA TGTGCCAGCAGCCAATCCACGGTGGTCCACGAGCAGTACTTC. Amino acid sequence: CASSQSTVVHEQYF.

This clonotype has only a few counts. The rearrangement uses TRBV5-5 and TRBJ1-4, with D perhaps TRBD1 (6 bases). V was pared by 0 bases and J by 7 bases, with 13 bases between. Germline assignment: CDR1 SGHKS and CDR2 YYEKEE (reference sequence). The CDR3 is 15 residues long. DNA of the CDR3: TGTGCCAGCAGCTTGGTCGGCAGGGGAGGTGAAAAACTGTTTTTT. Translation gives CASSLVGRGGEKLFF.

The CDR3 sequence is CASSPRATNEKLFF. The CDR3 nucleotides are TGTGCCAGCAGCCCGAGGGCAACTAATGAAAAACTGTTTTTT. The rearrangement joins TRBV7-9 to TRBJ1-4; D is unresolved. The CDR3 is 14 residues long. Germline V gives CDR1 SEHNR, CDR2 FQNEAQ (reference sequence). V lost 5 bases to trimming and J lost 0 bases, with 7 bases between them.